The next 13 T cell receptor beta chains were all read from a single sample in a study of cytomegalovirus exposure and HLA in healthy donors. The study ran its PCR with 60 Vbeta and 13 Jbeta primers. Here immunoSEQ multiplex PCR was the method, and the copy in TCRdb shows in-frame clones only, minus some. The sample includes 100,000 to 150,000 clones, 55% to 75% of them seen just once. The sequencing input was PBMCs. These receptors were taken from a human donor in good health.

This sequence joins TRBV29-1 and TRBJ2-7; 7 bases are a match to TRBD2. Losses at the gene ends were 6 bases for V and 3 bases for J; bases not matched to a gene: 11. This CDR3 comprises 14 residues. CDR1 is SQVTM, CDR2 ANQGSEA, per germline. The CDR3 protein is CSVRVAGGNYEQYF. The CDR3 nucleotides read TGCAGCGTGAGGGTCGCCGGGGGGAACTACGAGCAGTACTTC.

The rearrangement joins TRBV6-5 to TRBJ1-1; possible D gene TRBD1, 6 bases. The CDR3 sequence is 15 residues long. Germline CDR1 and CDR2: MNHEY and SVGAGI. The ends were cut back, 1 base at V and 8 bases at J, with 17 bases in the middle. The CDR3 nucleotides read TGTGCCAGCAGTTACTTGGGGGGGCGCGTTATGGAAGCTTTCTTT. It is translated as CASSYLGGRVMEAFF.

J is TRBJ2-3 and V is TRBV7-6, with D maybe TRBD1 (6 bases). V was shortened by 7 bases and J by 3 bases, with 17 bases between the two germline ends. Germline V CDR1 and CDR2: SGHVS, FNYEAQ. This CDR3 region has 15 residues. The CDR3 loop is CASTFPRGRTDTQYF. CDR3 DNA sequence: TGTGCCAGCACGTTCCCCAGGGGTAGGACAGATACGCAGTATTTT.

The rearrangement uses TRBV9 and TRBJ1-2, with D maybe TRBD1 (6 bases). The CDR3 is 15 amino acids. V lost 0 bases, J lost 7 bases, and 16 bases lay in between. Germline V gives CDR1 SGDLS, CDR2 YYNGEE. CDR3 sequence reads: CASSVGAGGAPGYTF. The CDR3 region has the DNA TGTGCCAGCAGCGTAGGGGCGGGGGGCGCCCCTGGCTACACCTTC.

V gene TRBV7-9 combines with J gene TRBJ1-6; possible D gene TRBD1, 5 bases. Trimming stripped 7 bases from V and 7 bases from J, with 17 bases between. Germline CDR1 and CDR2: SEHNR and FQNEAQ (reference sequence). The CDR3 totals 15 residues. The CDR3 spells CASTQSDTRNSPLHF. The CDR3, as DNA: TGTGCCAGCACCCAATCGGACACTCGAAATTCACCCCTCCACTTT.

The chain couples TRBV5-6 to TRBJ1-2; D is uncertain. The length of the CDR3 is 12 residues. Trimming removed 2 bases at V and 7 bases at J, with 9 bases between. Germline-derived CDR1 and CDR2 are SGHDT and YYEEEE. The CDR3 region is CASSLVYSGYTF. The CDR3 DNA reads as TGTGCCAGCAGCTTAGTCTATAGTGGCTACACCTTC.

The sample holds a few counts of this clone. The genes are TRBV19 and TRBJ1-4; D gene unclear. Trimming removed 5 bases from V and 4 bases from J, with 14 bases in between. Germline V CDR1 and CDR2: LNHDA, SQIVND (reference sequence). The CDR3 is 15 amino acids. As DNA, the CDR3 is TGTGCCAGTAGTGTGGCGGCAGCCAGTAATGAAAAACTGTTTTTT. Translating it yields CASSVAAASNEKLFF.

This clone has a single count. This chain uses TRBV29-1 with TRBJ1-1; D remains ambiguous. CDR1 is SQVTM and CDR2 is ANQGSEA in the germline V gene. This CDR3 has 12 amino acids. The V end lost 3 bases, the J end lost 1 base, and 6 bases lay between the germline ends. CDR3 DNA: TGCAGCGTTGACGGGAGGAACACTGAAGCTTTCTTT. Translation: CSVDGRNTEAFF.

The chain couples TRBV10-2 to TRBJ2-1; TRBD1 matches 9 bases. The junction had 11 bases not matched to a gene; V was cut back by 8 bases and J by 9 bases. In germline, CDR1 is WSHSY, CDR2 SAAADI. The CDR3 covers 14 residues. CDR3 protein: CASGQGRTYGEQFF. The DNA of the CDR3 is TGCGCCAGCGGACAGGGGCGGACTTACGGTGAGCAGTTCTTC.

Here the CDR3 DNA reads TGTGCCAGCAGCTCCTTCCGACAGGAACACCAAGAGACCCAGTACTTC. Translation: CASSSFRQEHQETQYF. This chain connects TRBV5-6 to TRBJ2-5, with D perhaps matching TRBD1 (6 bases). V lost 3 bases and J lost 0, with 15 bases in between. Per the germline V gene, CDR1 is SGHDT and CDR2 is YYEEEE. This CDR3 is 16 amino acids long.

This clone was seen more than once but under ten times. The chain has TRBV7-6 and TRBJ2-7; 10 nucleotides align to TRBD1. The CDR3 sequence is 14 residues long. The trim removed 4 bases at V and 6 bases at J, leaving 6 bases unmatched. Germline assignment: CDR1 SGHVS and CDR2 FNYEAQ. CDR3 region: CASSSGTGAREQYF. The CDR3 nucleotides are TGTGCCAGCAGCTCCGGGACAGGGGCCCGCGAGCAGTACTTC. The full variable domain, with the rest looked up from reference TRBV7-6 and TRBJ2-7, is GAGVSQSPRYKVTKRGQDVALRCDPISGHVSLYWYRQALGQGPEFLTYFNYEAQQDKSGLPNDRFSAERPEGSISTLTIQRTEQRDSAMYRCASSSGTGAREQYFGPGTRLTVT.

This clone was detected once. J is TRBJ2-5 and V is TRBV18, with TRBD1 matching 10 bases. The CDR3 loop spans 14 amino acids. V shed 1 base and J 6 bases; nucleotides not matched to a gene: 2. The germline V gene has CDR1 KGHSH and CDR2 LQKENI. The CDR3 here is CASSPRDRGQTQYF. The CDR3 nucleotides are TGTGCCAGCTCACCACGGGACAGGGGACAGACCCAGTACTTC.

The V call is TRBV30, the J call TRBJ2-3; maybe TRBD2 (5 bases). Germline V CDR1 and CDR2: GTSNPN, SVGIG (reference sequence). V lost 5 bases to trimming and J lost 4 bases, with 19 bases between them. This CDR3 has 15 amino acids. The CDR3 DNA is TGTGCCTGGGAGGGTAGAACCCCCCAGGCAGATACGCAGTATTTT. Translated: CAWEGRTPQADTQYF.